This T cell receptor (beta chain) is drawn from a study of blood T cells in healthy people across ages. Points from the study as a whole: Naive T cell percentage and TCR beta diversity correlated strongly. Getting older went along with TCR beta diversity per million T cells dropping roughly linearly.

In this sample, this clonotype turned up many times. Its antigen is undetermined. For the second PCR, which ran for roughly 6 to 12 cycles, a sample-barcoded 5' primer and a J-beta primer mix were used. TCRdb passed the 5' RACE reads through MiXCR, listing each CDR3 protein once. The data show 600,000 or so distinct CDR3 sequences, about 30% seen once. The CDR3 totals 16 residues. Trimming took 6 bases from V and 4 from J; bases not matched to a gene: 10. Germline lookup yields CDR1 DFQATT and CDR2 SNEGSKA (reference sequence). This TCR was sampled from a woman older than 75 in good health. The V gene is TRBV20-1, the J gene TRBJ2-3; 13 bases agree with TRBD2. The sample was blood. This CDR3 is CSATITSGGAADTQYF. The CDR3 DNA reads TGCAGTGCCACCATTACTAGCGGGGGGGCCGCAGATACGCAGTATTTT.